These 22 T cell receptor beta chains share one sample of origin, sequenced in a study of blood T cells in healthy people across ages. Primers used in a second PCR of roughly 6 to 11 cycles were a sample-barcoded 5' primer and a J-beta primer mix. One entry per CDR3 protein results from TCRdb running MiXCR on the 5' RACE reads. Found here are approximately 850,000 distinct CDR3 sequences, around 43% of them singletons; the top ten hold about a fifth. Material for sequencing was blood. Every receptor here comes from a man aged 55 to 69 in good health.

This clonotype was counted only a few times. This chain joins TRBV20-1 and TRBJ2-3, with 11 bases matching TRBD1. Per the germline V gene, CDR1 is DFQATT and CDR2 is SNEGSKA (reference sequence). This CDR3 spans 19 amino acids. V was pared by 3 bases and J by 3 bases, with 17 bases of the junction left unmatched. The CDR3 spells CSASYSDRGRRELTDTQYF. CDR3 coding DNA: TGCAGTGCTAGTTATTCGGACAGGGGGCGCAGGGAATTAACAGATACGCAGTATTTT.

The chain couples TRBV29-1 to TRBJ2-7, with D possibly being TRBD2 (5 bases). The germline V gene has CDR1 SQVTM and CDR2 ANQGSEA. CDR3 size: 11 residues. The V and J ends lost 4 bases and 6 bases respectively, with 10 bases between them. CDR3 DNA sequence: TGCAGCGTTGGAGGGCCAGCCGAGCAGTACTTC. Protein sequence: CSVGGPAEQYF.

The genes are TRBV27 and TRBJ1-2, with a tentative D call TRBD1 (5 bases). Germline values: CDR1 MNHEY, CDR2 SMNVEV (reference sequence). Deletions cut 0 bases from V and 6 bases from J, with 14 bases between. This CDR3 contains 15 residues. The DNA of the CDR3 is TGTGCCAGCAGTTTATCGGGCGGTGGGGGGAATGGCTACACCTTC. Translated, it gives CASSLSGGGGNGYTF.

The V gene is TRBV20-1, the J gene TRBJ2-7, with D possibly called TRBD1 or TRBD2 (7 bases each). CDR3 length equals 14 residues. Germline-derived CDR1 and CDR2 are DFQATT and SNEGSKA (reference sequence). The germline V and J ends were trimmed by 2 bases and 5 bases, with 16 bases remaining between them. As DNA, the CDR3 is TGCAGTGCTAGAAGCGGGACAGCACGAGACGAGCAGTACTTC. Amino acids: CSARSGTARDEQYF.

This sequence joins TRBV12-3 or TRBV12-4 and TRBJ1-1; no reliable D call. This CDR3 has 14 residues. The ends were cut back, 6 bases at V and 2 bases at J, with 13 bases in the middle. The CDR3 region has the DNA TGTGCCAGCAGACTGGAGGAGGGAAACACTGAAGCTTTCTTT. This translates into CASRLEEGNTEAFF.

The rearrangement links TRBV9 to TRBJ1-1; D uncertain. The V end was cut by 3 bases, the J end by 1 base, with 13 bases between. Germline CDR1 is SGDLS and CDR2 is YYNGEE. The CDR3 covers 15 residues. The chain's CDR3 is CASSAEDLGNTEAFF. The CDR3 DNA is TGTGCCAGCAGCGCGGAGGATCTGGGGAACACTGAAGCTTTCTTT.

This clonotype was counted a few times. The chain joins TRBV20-1 to TRBJ2-7; D is perhaps TRBD2 (5 bases). The CDR3 consists of 14 residues. Trimming left V 0 bases short and J 4 bases short, with 13 bases between. Germline V CDR1 and CDR2: DFQATT, SNEGSKA (reference sequence). Written as DNA, the CDR3 is TGCAGTGCTAGAGATTTACTAGAGGAGTACGAGCAGTACTTC. This gives the protein CSARDLLEEYEQYF.

CDR3 in DNA: TGCAGTGCTAGAGTTTACAGGGGAACAGATACGCAGTATTTT. Translation: CSARVYRGTDTQYF. The chain is built from TRBV20-1 and TRBJ2-3, with 7 bases fitting TRBD1. Germline CDR1 reads DFQATT; CDR2 reads SNEGSKA (reference sequence). The V gene end was trimmed by 1 base and the J gene end by 3 bases; junction bases not matched to a gene: 4. The CDR3 runs to 14 residues.

The chain links TRBV3-1 to TRBJ2-7, with a possible D match to TRBD2 (6 bases). V was pared by 3 bases and J by 3 bases, with 15 bases between. The V gene's germline CDR1 is LGHDT and CDR2 YNNKEL (reference sequence). The CDR3 covers 15 residues. CDR3 bases: TGTGCCAGCAGCCACCCCCAAGCGGGTAACTACGAGCAGTACTTC. Amino acids: CASSHPQAGNYEQYF.

This clonotype was seen a single time. Here the CDR3 reads CASSGLEYNEQYF. DNA of the CDR3: TGTGCCAGCAGCGGACTCGAATACAATGAGCAGTACTTC. V gene TRBV6-5 combines with J gene TRBJ2-5; TRBD2 might be the D (5 bases). CDR1 is MNHEY, CDR2 SVGAGI, per germline. Trimming took 6 bases from V and 11 from J, leaving 19 bases between them. The CDR3 has 13 amino acids.

The CDR3 sequence: CAIRAPERYEQYF. As DNA, the CDR3 is TGTGCCATCCGGGCCCCCGAGAGGTACGAGCAGTACTTC. This chain joins TRBV10-3 and TRBJ2-7; D call uncertain. This CDR3 is 13 amino acids long. CDR1 ENHRY and CDR2 SYGVKD come from the germline V gene. With 8 bases removed from V and 4 bases from J, the gap between germline ends came to 15 bases.

The chain carries TRBV6-2 or TRBV6-3 and TRBJ2-1, with D perhaps TRBD1 (6 bases). Per the germline V gene, CDR1 is MNHEY and CDR2 is SVGEGT. With 4 bases removed from V and 12 bases from J, the gap between germline ends came to 16 bases. This CDR3 spans 13 amino acids. As DNA, the CDR3 is TGTGCCAGCAGTTCCCAGAGACAGGCCGGGCAGTTCTTC. Residues: CASSSQRQAGQFF.

This clonotype was detected only a few times. The CDR3 nucleotides are TGTGCCAGCAGCTTAATGTCTTCTAATGAAAAACTGTTTTTT. Translating gives CASSLMSSNEKLFF. This chain joins TRBV7-2 and TRBJ1-4; D remains ambiguous. The CDR3 sequence is 14 residues long. Germline V gives CDR1 SGHTA, CDR2 FQGNSA. Trimming left V 2 bases short and J 3 bases short, with 7 bases between.

This chain joins TRBV11-2 and TRBJ2-2; possible D gene TRBD1, 6 bases. Germline CDR1 is SGHAT and CDR2 is FQNNGV. The CDR3 runs to 16 residues. The V end was cut by 6 bases, the J end by 4 bases, with 18 bases between. CDR3 loop: CASRFNAGVGTGELFF. The CDR3, as DNA: TGTGCCAGCAGATTTAACGCAGGGGTGGGCACCGGGGAGCTGTTTTTT.

In its sample, this clonotype was seen a few times. The V gene is TRBV9, the J gene TRBJ1-2; 8 bases map to TRBD1. V lost 5 bases and J lost 7; bases outside the gene matches: 4. The CDR3 sequence is 12 residues long. Per the germline V gene, CDR1 is SGDLS and CDR2 is YYNGEE. The CDR3 DNA is TGTGCCAGCAGAACAGGGGGTTCTGGCTACACCTTC. It codes for CASRTGGSGYTF.

This clonotype was detected once. The rearrangement links TRBV3-1 to TRBJ2-7, with D maybe TRBD1 (5 bases). The CDR3 covers 13 residues. Germline CDR1 reads LGHDT; CDR2 reads YNNKEL (reference sequence). Trimming removed 1 base at V and 3 bases at J, with 7 bases between. CDR3 residues: CASSQVTGYEQYF. The CDR3 DNA reads TGTGCCAGCAGCCAAGTAACAGGCTACGAGCAGTACTTC.

This clonotype has only a few counts. The gene calls are TRBV11-3 and TRBJ2-7; 9 bases fit TRBD2. Trimming at V came to 5 bases and at J to 2 bases, leaving 10 bases not matched to a gene. Germline V gene sequence: CDR1 SGHNT, CDR2 YENEEA. This CDR3 region has 16 residues. The CDR3 DNA is TGTGCCAGCAGCCCCCGTGTAGCGGGGGCAACCTACGAGCAGTACTTC. As protein: CASSPRVAGATYEQYF.

This clonotype was seen a handful of times. This rearrangement joins TRBV10-2 to TRBJ2-1, with TRBD2 matching 8 bases. The trim removed 7 bases at V and 6 bases at J, leaving 5 bases unmatched. This CDR3 has 13 amino acids. Germline V gene data show CDR1 as WSHSY and CDR2 as SAAADI. The CDR3 region is CASILGGANEQFF. Written as DNA, the CDR3 is TGCGCCAGCATCCTCGGGGGGGCCAATGAGCAGTTCTTC.

On this clonotype: The CDR3 does not close with the conserved phenylalanine or tryptophan, likely indicating a read error. This chain links TRBV27 with TRBJ1-2, with 8 bases identical to TRBD1. The junction had 6 bases not matched to a gene; V was cut back by 8 bases and J by 4 bases. The germline V gene has CDR1 MNHEY and CDR2 SMNVEV (reference sequence). The CDR3 contains 13 residues. The CDR3 loop reads CASSQGVTYGYTL. Here the CDR3 DNA reads TGTGCCAGCTCACAGGGGGTCACCTATGGCTACACCCTC.

The V gene is TRBV3-1, the J gene TRBJ1-5; TRBD1 might be the D (6 bases). In germline, CDR1 is LGHDT, CDR2 YNNKEL (reference sequence). This CDR3 spans 16 amino acids. Trimming left V 1 base short and J 0 bases short, with 10 bases between. The CDR3 DNA sequence: TGTGCCAGCAGCCAAGGAGGGGGGGGTAGCAATCAGCCCCAGCATTTT. Protein product: CASSQGGGGSNQPQHF.

The gene calls are TRBV7-9 and TRBJ1-6, with a weak D call TRBD1 (6 bases). CDR3 length equals 14 residues. V was trimmed by 7 bases and J by 4 bases, leaving 11 bases between them. Germline-derived CDR1 and CDR2 are SEHNR and FQNEAQ (reference sequence). This CDR3 reads CASTLGQYNSPLHF. CDR3 in DNA: TGTGCCAGCACCCTAGGACAGTATAATTCACCCCTCCACTTT. Together with reference TRBV7-9 and TRBJ1-6, the CDR3 gives the full variable domain: DTGVSQNPRHKITKRGQNVTFRCDPISEHNRLYWYRQTLGQGPEFLTYFQNEAQLEKSRLLSDRFSAERPKGSFSTLEIQRTEQGDSAMYLCASTLGQYNSPLHFGNGTRLTVT.

The gene calls are TRBV7-2 and TRBJ2-7; 11 bases agree with TRBD2. CDR3 length equals 17 residues. With 1 base clipped from V and 0 bases from J, the junction kept 5 bases outside the gene matches. The germline V gene has CDR1 SGHTA and CDR2 FQGNSA. CDR3 in DNA: TGTGCCAGCAGCTTAGTTCCTAGCGGGGGGCCCTCCTACGAGCAGTACTTC. Translating gives CASSLVPSGGPSYEQYF.